Below, 8 T cell receptor beta chains from the same sample are listed, as sequenced in a study of T-cell memory formation after mild COVID-19. TCRdb processed the 5' RACE reads anew with MiXCR; each CDR3 protein has one entry. The sample includes roughly 150,000 distinct CDR3 sequences, over 10% of them seen just once. Material for sequencing was PBMCs or a T cell subset sorted from them (not recorded which). The receptors were gathered from a man aged 18-30 years who had mild COVID-19 (a few samples of this study predate the infection). Cell type and time point are not known.

This clonotype was counted a few times. V gene TRBV15 combines with J gene TRBJ1-4, with a weak D call TRBD1 (5 bases). CDR3 length: 15 residues. Germline values: CDR1 LNHNV, CDR2 YYDKDF (reference sequence). V lost 1 base, J lost 8 bases, and 14 bases lay in between. The CDR3 DNA reads as TGTGCCACCAGCAGAGTCGGAGGGGCCGGGGAAAAACTGTTTTTT. Amino acids: CATSRVGGAGEKLFF.

This clonotype showed up just a few times. The genes are TRBV7-2 and TRBJ1-4; D is perhaps TRBD1 (5 bases). With 3 bases removed from V and 8 bases from J, the gap between germline ends came to 16 bases. CDR3 length: 15 residues. CDR1 SGHTA and CDR2 FQGNSA come from the germline V gene. The CDR3, as DNA: TGTGCCAGCAGCTTCGTCCCAGGAGGGGTGGAAAAACTGTTTTTT. Amino acids: CASSFVPGGVEKLFF.

This clonotype was observed a few times. The V gene is TRBV20-1, the J gene TRBJ1-2, with D hard to call. V lost 2 bases, J lost 2 bases, and 24 bases lay in between. From germline, CDR1 is DFQATT and CDR2 SNEGSKA (reference sequence). There are 18 residues in the CDR3. This chain's CDR3 is CSARRGQSRGMGNYGYTF. In DNA form, the CDR3 reads TGCAGTGCTAGACGCGGGCAGTCTCGCGGAATGGGGAACTATGGCTACACCTTC.

This chain joins TRBV5-4 and TRBJ2-1, with D perhaps TRBD2 (6 bases). CDR1 is SGHNT, CDR2 YYREEE, per germline (reference sequence). The V end lost 4 bases, the J end lost 4 bases, and 12 bases lay between the germline ends. This CDR3 contains 14 residues. The CDR3 DNA reads as TGTGCCAGCAGCGGAGGGCCACCTTACAATGAGCAGTTCTTC. This codes for CASSGGPPYNEQFF.

This clonotype was found once. The gene calls are TRBV4-3 and TRBJ2-3; TRBD1 matches 7 bases. The trim removed 5 bases at V and 5 bases at J, leaving 4 bases unmatched. Germline assignment: CDR1 LGHNA and CDR2 YSLEER. The CDR3 extends over 13 amino acids. The CDR3 nucleotides read TGCGCCAGCAGCGTTAGGACAGGAGATACGCAGTATTTT. This gives the protein CASSVRTGDTQYF.

The chain combines TRBV10-1 with TRBJ2-3; the D is unclear. V gave up 3 bases and J gave up 3 bases, with 7 bases separating them. The CDR3 extends over 13 amino acids. Germline CDR1 is WNHNN and CDR2 is SYGVQD (reference sequence). The CDR3 DNA follows: TGCGCCAGCAGTGAAGTCGCAACAGATACGCAGTATTTT. It specifies CASSEVATDTQYF.

The chain has TRBV7-9 and TRBJ2-1; 8 bases match TRBD2. The CDR3 extends over 13 amino acids. Per germline, CDR1 SEHNR and CDR2 FQNEAQ (reference sequence). V gave up 1 base and J gave up 15 bases; unmatched junction bases: 8. CDR3 nucleotide sequence: TGTGCCAGCAGCTTAGAAGGCGGGGGGCGTACGTTCTTC. It codes for CASSLEGGGRTFF.

The table lists this clonotype with a few counts. The genes are TRBV24-1 and TRBJ2-5; 12 bases fit TRBD1. The CDR3 is made up of 15 amino acids. Losses at the gene ends were 4 bases for V and 4 bases for J; bases not matched to a gene: 3. Germline values: CDR1 KGHDR, CDR2 SFDVKD. In nucleotides, the CDR3 is TGTGCCACCAGTGACCCGGGACAGGGGGCAGAGACCCAGTACTTC. Residues: CATSDPGQGAETQYF.